The clone carrying this T cell receptor beta chain was detected only a few times. Its antigen remains unknown. Whether this donor was CMV seropositive was not recorded. The sample is drawn from a study of cytomegalovirus exposure and HLA in healthy donors. The study's findings and limits: High specificity and sensitivity for cytomegalovirus status were reported for the classifier.

Primers: 60 Vbeta forward and 13 Jbeta reverse. The data were produced by immunoSEQ multiplex PCR, yet TCRdb's version contains in-frame clones alone and is incomplete. The sample yields about 59,000 clones, roughly four fifths seen once. The sequenced material came from PBMCs. This TCR derives from a human donor in good health.

CDR3 loop: CASSSSGTGARSSSSEQYF. The DNA for the CDR3 is TGTGCCAGCTCATCTTCCGGGACAGGGGCGAGGTCCAGCTCTAGCGAGCAGTACTTC. The V gene is TRBV18, the J gene TRBJ2-7; 10 bases agree with TRBD1. Trimming at V came to 5 bases and at J to 6 bases, leaving 22 bases not matched to a gene. CDR3 size: 19 residues. Germline CDR1 and CDR2: KGHSH and LQKENI.